This T cell receptor (beta chain) is drawn from a study of blood T cell repertoires in COVID-19. Across the study: Samples came from the United States, Italy and Spain, spanning acute and convalescent COVID-19. PBMCs, B-cell-depleted T cells, or T cells were the source of the cDNA or gDNA that made up the material.

Authors' processing steps: Amplified reference gene primers provided the basis for estimating nucleated cell counts. TCRdb's table, derived via immunoSEQ multiplex PCR, lists solely in-frame clones and lacks some. That table supplies the V and J calls and clone size; D and trimming were determined from the DNA. There are 150,000 to 200,000 clones in the sample; approximately 85% occur only once, and approximately 10% lies in the top ten. Germline CDR1 is MDHEN and CDR2 is SYDVKM. The CDR3 has 15 residues. The material sequenced was peripheral blood. The chain joins TRBV28 to TRBJ2-1; weak D call: TRBD2 (7 bases). This sequence originates from a human donor with active or convalescent COVID-19. The donor label of this sample is uncertain. The CDR3 DNA reads as TGTGCTACCTTCTTTAGGGGGGGCGGCGGCAATGAGCAGTTCTTC. It is translated as CATFFRGGGGNEQFF. The variable domain in full, with the rest retrieved from reference TRBV28 and TRBJ2-1, is DVKVTQSSRYLVKRTGEKVFLECVQDMDHENMFWYRQDPGLGLRLIYFSYDVKMKEKGDIPEGYSVSREKKERFSLILESASTNQTSMYLCATFFRGGGGNEQFFGPGTRLTVL.